Shown below are 13 T cell receptor beta chains from a single sample sequenced in a study of shared clonotypes between healthy human individuals. TCRdb's copy holds only in-frame clones and misses some; the assay was immunoSEQ multiplex PCR. Here the sample spans about 680,000 clones, 92% being singletons. Naive CD8 cells, CD45RO-negative and positively selected for CCR7, excluded terminally differentiated effector memory CD45RA+ cells. What was sequenced was naive CD8+ T cells sorted from blood. These receptors originate from a young man in good health.

The V call is TRBV11-1, the J call TRBJ2-7, with 8 bases aligning to TRBD2. Germline assignment: CDR1 SGHAT and CDR2 FQDESV (reference sequence). The length of the CDR3 is 15 residues. V shed 3 bases, J shed 0 bases, and the junction held 4 bases outside the gene matches. CDR3 bases: TGTGCCAGCAGCTTGCGCGGGAGGAACTCCTACGAGCAGTACTTC. This encodes CASSLRGRNSYEQYF. Using reference TRBV11-1 and TRBJ2-7 for the parts outside the CDR3, the full variable domain is EAEVAQSPRYKITEKSQAVAFWCDPISGHATLYWYRQILGQGPELLVQFQDESVVDDSQLPKDRFSAERLKGVDSTLKIQPAELGDSAMYLCASSLRGRNSYEQYFGPGTRLTVT.

This sequence joins TRBV10-3 and TRBJ1-2; a possible D gene is TRBD1 (6 bases). V was shortened by 0 bases and J by 6 bases, with 11 bases between the two germline ends. The CDR3 is 14 residues long. Per the germline V gene, CDR1 is ENHRY and CDR2 is SYGVKD. CDR3 sequence reads: CAISESGGADGYTF. The CDR3 nucleotides read TGTGCCATCAGTGAGTCCGGGGGCGCAGATGGCTACACCTTC.

The CDR3 nucleotides are TGTGCCAGCAGTGTTACCGAGACAGGGTGGGGAGGCTACACCTTC. Protein sequence: CASSVTETGWGGYTF. This chain joins TRBV6-1 and TRBJ1-2; 7 positions agree with TRBD1. In germline, CDR1 is MNHNS, CDR2 SASEGT. V trimming: 4 bases; J trimming: 8 bases; junction bases outside the gene matches: 13. CDR3 length: 15 residues.

The chain uses TRBV19 and TRBJ1-2, with 9 bases aligning to TRBD1. V was clipped by 2 bases and J by 6 bases; unmatched bases: 4. This CDR3 is 14 amino acids long. Germline lookup yields CDR1 LNHDA and CDR2 SQIVND (reference sequence). The CDR3 protein is CASSISGTGNGYTF. The CDR3 nucleotides are TGTGCCAGTAGTATATCAGGGACAGGGAATGGCTACACCTTC.

The rearrangement links TRBV11-2 to TRBJ1-4; D perhaps matches TRBD1 (6 bases). Germline V gives CDR1 SGHAT, CDR2 FQNNGV. The length of the CDR3 is 18 residues. Trimming took 0 bases from V and 5 from J, leaving 19 bases between them. In nucleotides, the CDR3 is TGTGCCAGCAGCTTAGATAGCCACAGGGTAGGGGAAAATGAAAAACTGTTTTTT. Protein product: CASSLDSHRVGENEKLFF.

The chain is built from TRBV5-6 and TRBJ1-4, with a tentative D call TRBD1 (5 bases). The CDR3 is made up of 16 amino acids. Trimming pared 0 bases from V and 6 bases from J, leaving 15 bases between. The germline CDR1 and CDR2 sequences are SGHDT and YYEEEE. CDR3 nucleotide sequence: TGTGCCAGCAGCTTGGAACAGGACCTTTGGGATGAAAAACTGTTTTTT. It yields the protein CASSLEQDLWDEKLFF.

The chain uses TRBV4-1 and TRBJ2-7; D is unresolved. Looked up from germline, CDR1 is MGHRA and CDR2 is YSYEKL. Deletions cut 0 bases from V and 1 base from J, with 10 bases between. The CDR3 is 15 amino acids. Here the CDR3 DNA reads TGCGCCAGCAGCCAAGATTGGTCGGATTCCTACGAGCAGTACTTC. Translating gives CASSQDWSDSYEQYF.

Details on this clone: The identical CDR3 is also encoded by other nucleotide sequences in the sample. This chain uses TRBV6-5 with TRBJ2-7; 7 positions agree with TRBD1. The V and J ends lost 5 bases and 3 bases, in that order; junction bases with no gene match: 1. The CDR3 runs to 12 residues. Germline V CDR1 and CDR2: MNHEY, SVGAGI. DNA of the CDR3: TGTGCCAGCAGTAGGGACAGCTACGAGCAGTACTTC. Translation gives CASSRDSYEQYF.

The chain links TRBV7-8 to TRBJ1-3; no definite D call. V was trimmed by 4 bases and J by 8 bases, leaving 15 bases between them. The CDR3 is made up of 14 amino acids. The germline V gene has CDR1 SGHVS and CDR2 FQNEAQ. For the CDR3, the DNA is TGTGCCAGCAGCTCAGGACCCCATGATGACACCATATATTTT. As protein: CASSSGPHDDTIYF.

The chain is built from TRBV27 and TRBJ2-3, with D tentatively TRBD2 (6 bases). The ends were cut back, 2 bases at V and 11 bases at J, with 20 bases in the middle. Germline CDR1 is MNHEY and CDR2 is SMNVEV (reference sequence). The CDR3 has 15 amino acids. Here the CDR3 reads CASSLRDLGLSLQYF. CDR3 nucleotide sequence: TGTGCCAGCAGTTTACGGGATCTGGGACTTTCTCTGCAGTATTTT.

Turning to this clone: Just one base apart from a much larger clone, this may be a read error. J is TRBJ2-7 and V is TRBV6-5; D gene unclear. Between the trimmed V and J ends, which lost 4 bases and 3 bases, there was a span of 4 bases. This CDR3 is 11 amino acids long. Germline CDR1 and CDR2: MNHEY and SVGAGI. CDR3 DNA: TGTGCCAGCAGTTCAGTCTACGAGCAGTACTTC. It encodes CASSSVYEQYF.

The V gene is TRBV5-1, the J gene TRBJ2-7; D gene uncertain. The V end was cut by 0 bases, the J end by 2 bases, with 15 bases between. The CDR3 spans 16 residues. The germline CDR1 and CDR2 sequences are SGHRS and YFSETQ. The CDR3 region has the DNA TGCGCCAGCAGCTTGGGTGATCCGTCGCCCACCTACGAGCAGTACTTC. It encodes CASSLGDPSPTYEQYF.

J is TRBJ2-1 and V is TRBV7-8; TRBD1 aligns across 8 bases. Germline V gives CDR1 SGHVS, CDR2 FQNEAQ. V trimming: 5 bases; J trimming: 0 bases; junction bases outside the gene matches: 12. The CDR3 loop spans 18 amino acids. The CDR3 nucleotides are TGTGCCAGCAGCATAAGGACAGGGAACTTGGGCTCCTACAATGAGCAGTTCTTC. Its translation is CASSIRTGNLGSYNEQFF.